The 23 T cell receptor beta chains given below trace back to one sample, sequenced in a study of blood T cell repertoires in COVID-19. Method: immunoSEQ multiplex PCR; TCRdb's copy keeps in-frame clones and lacks some. The data show hundreds of thousands of clones, with 85% to 90% seen just once and 1.1% held by the top ten. The sequenced sample consisted of PBMCs or T cells enriched from blood (not recorded which). These receptors originate from a man aged 25-45 years who had recovered from COVID-19.

V and J are TRBV29-1 and TRBJ1-2; no definite D call. Per germline, CDR1 SQVTM and CDR2 ANQGSEA. Between the trimmed V and J ends, which lost 5 bases and 7 bases, there was a span of 14 bases. This CDR3 is built from 12 residues. The CDR3 sequence is CSVSGSASGYTF. CDR3 in DNA: TGCAGCGTTTCCGGCAGCGCGAGTGGCTACACCTTC.

The chain carries TRBV6-5 and TRBJ2-7; TRBD1 might be the D (6 bases). CDR1 is MNHEY and CDR2 is SVGAGI in the germline V gene. The V gene lost 6 bases and the J gene lost 5 bases, with 17 bases spanning the gap. CDR3 length: 14 amino acids. CDR3 region: CASRFGQGLHEQYF. In nucleotides, the CDR3 is TGTGCCAGCAGATTTGGCCAGGGGTTACACGAGCAGTACTTC.

The rearrangement links TRBV10-3 to TRBJ1-1; the D gene is possibly TRBD1 (6 bases). The CDR3 sequence is 13 residues long. Trimming cost V 7 bases and J 4 bases, with 13 bases left between them. Germline V gene lookup returns CDR1 ENHRY and CDR2 SYGVKD. The CDR3 loop reads CAITRGEGTEAFF. CDR3 sequence (DNA): TGTGCCATCACTAGGGGGGAGGGCACTGAAGCTTTCTTT.

J is TRBJ2-1 and V is TRBV11-2, with TRBD1 matching over 11 bases. This CDR3 is built from 15 residues. From germline, CDR1 is SGHAT and CDR2 FQNNGV. V gave up 5 bases and J gave up 8 bases; unmatched junction bases: 8. For the CDR3, the DNA is TGTGCCAGCAGCCCCGGGACAGGGGGTCGGGATGAGCAGTTCTTC. It translates to CASSPGTGGRDEQFF.

The chain carries TRBV27 and TRBJ2-2; tentatively, D is TRBD1 (6 bases). V lost 6 bases, J lost 8 bases, and 13 bases lay in between. The CDR3 loop spans 13 amino acids. Germline V CDR1 and CDR2: MNHEY, SMNVEV (reference sequence). The CDR3 coding sequence is TGTGCCAGCAGACAGGGCATGCTTGGGGAGCTGTTTTTT. It translates to CASRQGMLGELFF.

The V call is TRBV29-1, the J call TRBJ1-4, with D possibly TRBD1 on 6 matching bases. Germline-derived CDR1 and CDR2 are SQVTM and ANQGSEA. The CDR3 has 13 residues. V lost 2 bases and J 7 bases, leaving 11 bases between the germline ends. The CDR3, as DNA: TGCAGCGTTGAACGGGGGGCGGGTGAAAAACTGTTTTTT. It encodes CSVERGAGEKLFF.

This clone has just one count. The chain uses TRBV3-1 (or the pseudogene TRBV3-2) and TRBJ2-5; 10 bases line up with TRBD1. CDR1 and CDR2 (germline): LGHDT, YNNKEL (reference sequence). Trimming took 4 bases from V and 5 from J; bases not matched to a gene: 13. The CDR3 loop spans 17 amino acids. The CDR3 sequence: CASSPTDRGPIRETQYF. In nucleotides, the CDR3 is TGTGCCAGCAGCCCTACTGACAGGGGGCCGATCCGGGAGACCCAGTACTTC.

The chain joins TRBV13 to TRBJ2-7, with 7 bases fitting TRBD1. V lost 0 bases and J lost 5; bases outside the gene matches: 7. The CDR3 loop spans 15 amino acids. The germline CDR1 and CDR2 sequences are PRHDT and FYEKMQ (reference sequence). CDR3 nucleotide sequence: TGTGCCAGCAGCTTAGGCCTCCAGGGGGTTGACGAGCAGTACTTC. The encoded protein is CASSLGLQGVDEQYF. Full variable domain (missing parts from reference TRBV13 and TRBJ2-7): AAGVIQSPRHLIKEKRETATLKCYPIPRHDTVYWYQQGPGQDPQFLISFYEKMQSDKGSIPDRFSAQQFSDYHSELNMSSLELGDSALYFCASSLGLQGVDEQYFGPGTRLTVT.

The chain couples TRBV7-2 to TRBJ2-1, with a weak D call TRBD2 (5 bases). The CDR3 totals 14 residues. The V gene's germline CDR1 is SGHTA and CDR2 FQGNSA. The ends were cut back, 2 bases at V and 1 base at J, with 6 bases in the middle. The CDR3 bases are TGTGCCAGCAGCTTACGAGGGTCCTACAATGAGCAGTTCTTC. Its protein is CASSLRGSYNEQFF. The full variable domain, rest sourced from reference TRBV7-2 and TRBJ2-1, is GAGVSQSPSNKVTEKGKDVELRCDPISGHTALYWYRQSLGQGLEFLIYFQGNSAPDKSGLPSDRFSAERTGGSVSTLTIQRTQQEDSAVYLCASSLRGSYNEQFFGPGTRLTVL.

V and J are TRBV3-1 (or the pseudogene TRBV3-2) and TRBJ2-7; D perhaps matches TRBD2 (5 bases). The CDR3 sequence is 14 residues long. From germline, CDR1 is LGHDT and CDR2 YNNKEL (reference sequence). The V end lost 3 bases, the J end lost 5 bases, and 14 bases lay between the germline ends. The CDR3 loop is CASSQRGELDEQYF. The CDR3 nucleotides read TGTGCCAGCAGCCAGCGTGGGGAGCTCGACGAGCAGTACTTC.

This chain links TRBV4-1 with TRBJ1-5; 7 bases line up with TRBD1. This CDR3 is built from 15 residues. Germline CDR1 is MGHRA and CDR2 is YSYEKL. V lost 3 bases and J lost 4; bases outside the gene matches: 6. The CDR3 DNA is TGCGCCAGCAGCCAGGAAGAACAGGGGAATCAGCCCCAGCATTTT. Amino acids: CASSQEEQGNQPQHF.

The chain employs TRBV11-2 and TRBJ2-7; D might be TRBD1 (5 bases). Between the trimmed V and J ends, which lost 0 bases and 3 bases, there was a span of 12 bases. The CDR3 length is 15 residues. CDR1 is SGHAT, CDR2 FQNNGV, per germline. The CDR3 sequence is CASSLDRAGIYEQYF. CDR3 nucleotide sequence: TGTGCCAGCAGCTTAGATCGGGCAGGGATCTACGAGCAGTACTTC.

This clone was counted only a few times. This sequence joins TRBV7-2 and TRBJ1-2; the match to TRBD1 covers 7 bases. This CDR3 is 15 amino acids long. V lost 5 bases to trimming and J lost 6 bases; unmatched junction nucleotides: 12. Germline V gives CDR1 SGHTA, CDR2 FQGNSA. CDR3 protein: CASSRDRDSWDGYTF. CDR3 nucleotides: TGTGCCAGCAGCAGGGACCGGGACAGCTGGGATGGCTACACCTTC.

For the CDR3, the DNA is TGTGCCAGTAGTATAGATCAGGATAGCAATCAGCCCCAGCATTTT. This codes for CASSIDQDSNQPQHF. This rearrangement joins TRBV19 to TRBJ1-5; D remains unclear. The CDR3 sequence is 15 residues long. V was trimmed by 0 bases and J by 0 bases, leaving 6 bases between them. Germline CDR1 reads LNHDA; CDR2 reads SQIVND (reference sequence).

V is TRBV7-2 and J is TRBJ2-5; TRBD2 might be the D (7 bases). V was shortened by 6 bases and J by 1 base, with 12 bases between the two germline ends. The CDR3 consists of 14 residues. The germline gives CDR1 SGHTA, CDR2 FQGNSA. Here the CDR3 DNA reads TGTGCCAGCAGTCCCGGGGGGCGCCAAGAGACCCAGTACTTC. This gives the protein CASSPGGRQETQYF.

This chain joins TRBV15 and TRBJ2-1; 11 nucleotides agree with TRBD2. The CDR3 is 14 amino acids. Germline CDR1 and CDR2: LNHNV and YYDKDF (reference sequence). J gave up 3 bases and V 6 bases, and 1 base lay outside the gene matches. The CDR3 DNA sequence: TGTGCCACCAGAGGGACTAGCGGCTACAATGAGCAGTTCTTC. It is translated as CATRGTSGYNEQFF.

The V and J genes are TRBV10-3 and TRBJ1-1, with a possible D match to TRBD1 (5 bases). Germline V lookup: CDR1 ENHRY, CDR2 SYGVKD. V gave up 6 bases and J gave up 1 base, with 9 bases separating them. CDR3 length: 13 amino acids. The CDR3: CAISGHPNTEAFF. CDR3 DNA sequence: TGTGCCATCAGCGGACACCCGAACACTGAAGCTTTCTTT.

The chain has TRBV5-1 and TRBJ2-1, with 7 bases that match TRBD2. Germline V gives CDR1 SGHRS, CDR2 YFSETQ. The CDR3 is 16 amino acids. Trimming cost V 4 bases and J 0 bases; bases outside gene matches: 7. CDR3 in amino acids: CASSAVAGLSYNEQFF. The DNA of the CDR3 is TGCGCCAGCAGCGCCGTAGCGGGTCTCTCCTACAATGAGCAGTTCTTC.

The chain recombines TRBV6-1 with TRBJ2-7; D might be TRBD1 (5 bases). V lost 3 bases, J lost 5 bases, and 20 bases lay in between. CDR1 and CDR2 (germline): MNHNS, SASEGT. The CDR3 runs to 16 residues. Here the CDR3 reads CASSDTMGRVGHEQYF. As DNA, the CDR3 is TGTGCCAGCAGTGATACGATGGGCAGGGTAGGCCACGAGCAGTACTTC.

This chain links TRBV5-6 with TRBJ1-2; 8 nucleotides align to TRBD1. This CDR3 spans 15 amino acids. The V and J ends lost 0 bases and 4 bases, in that order; junction bases with no gene match: 5. The germline CDR1 and CDR2 sequences are SGHDT and YYEEEE. Here the CDR3 reads CASSLVEGQAYGYTF. CDR3 DNA sequence: TGTGCCAGCAGCTTGGTTGAGGGACAGGCCTATGGCTACACCTTC.

The chain carries TRBV28 and TRBJ1-3; the D gene is possibly TRBD1 (6 bases). This CDR3 region has 15 residues. Germline CDR1 reads MDHEN; CDR2 reads SYDVKM. Trimming shortened V by 5 bases and J by 4 bases, and 15 bases separated the two germline ends. CDR3 sequence reads: CASSPGGPGGNTIYF. The DNA for the CDR3 is TGTGCCAGCAGTCCCGGGGGGCCTGGGGGAAACACCATATATTTT.

The V call is TRBV2, the J call TRBJ1-5; perhaps TRBD1 as D (5 bases). Trimming removed 7 bases from V and 0 bases from J, with 13 bases in between. The CDR3 covers 15 residues. In germline, CDR1 is SNHLY, CDR2 FYNNEI. CDR3 bases: TGTGCCAGCAAGAAGACAGACAATAGCAATCAGCCCCAGCATTTT. This translates into CASKKTDNSNQPQHF.

The chain recombines TRBV2 with TRBJ1-5, with 11 bases lining up with TRBD1. V shed 2 bases, J shed 6 bases, and the junction held 3 bases outside the gene matches. The germline V gene has CDR1 SNHLY and CDR2 FYNNEI. The CDR3 extends over 15 amino acids. The DNA for the CDR3 is TGTGCCAGCAGTGAAATGGGGACAGGGGGTCAGCCCCAGCATTTT. The encoded protein is CASSEMGTGGQPQHF.